This TCR beta chain is from a study of T cells in Graves' hyperthyroidism and ophthalmopathy. RNA transcripts were the template for amplifying TCR beta CDR3 regions. The HTBI primer set was used in a first-round RT-PCR of the TCR CDR3. TCRdb processed the multiplex PCR reads anew with MiXCR; each CDR3 protein has one entry. The table shows 250,000 to 300,000 distinct CDR3 sequences, with roughly 13% occurring only once. This clonotype was observed many times. Antigen unknown. There are 15 residues in the CDR3. Trimming took 6 bases from V and 7 from J; bases not matched to a gene: 12. An absence of ophthalmopathy progression within 18 months meant stable Graves' hyperthyroidism. General study results and limits: The authors' 13 V-J model separated ophthalmopathy from stable hyperthyroidism. With a median lead of about six months before onset, the model predicted ophthalmopathy. Clonotypes that were expanded in thyroid above 0.001 mostly appeared in blood too.

The chain couples TRBV12-3 or TRBV12-4 to TRBJ2-1; 7 bases line up with TRBD2. The receptor comes from a woman aged 40 to 50 with Graves' hyperthyroidism. The sample comprised blood. DNA for the CDR3: TGTGCCAGCAGGTATAGCCTAGCGGTCAATAATGAGCAGTTCTTC. Protein product: CASRYSLAVNNEQFF.